This T cell receptor beta chain was obtained from a study of shared clonotypes between healthy human individuals. Study in general: A few men and a couple of women, aged 18 to 49, were donors. The study's findings and limits: Larger richness was generally estimated for naive than memory subsets.

The naive CD8 fraction comprised CD45RO-negative cells positively selected for CCR7 and excluded terminally differentiated effector memory CD45RA+ cells. Turning to this clone: Its antigen is as yet unknown.

The input for sorted-subset replicate PCRs was around 0.2 ug DNA, 25,000 to 35,000 T cell genomes. The protocol was immunoSEQ multiplex PCR, while the TCRdb copy is restricted to in-frame clones and leaves out a portion. The sample has about 2.1 million clones, about 94% seen once; the top ten hold around 1.8%. Trimming cost V 5 bases and J 1 base; bases outside gene matches: 7. Germline V gene data show CDR1 as SEHNR and CDR2 as FQNEAQ (reference sequence). The CDR3 spans 15 residues. This rearrangement joins TRBV7-9 to TRBJ2-5; 7 bases fit TRBD1. The sequence derives from a man between 18 and 35 years old in good health. Some clones in this sample may be carry-over from other donors' samples. Sequenced sample: naive CD8+ T cells from PBMCs. CDR3 sequence: CASSHQKGAQETQYF. CDR3 nucleotides: TGTGCCAGCAGCCACCAGAAGGGGGCCCAAGAGACCCAGTACTTC.